A single sample is the source of the 3 T cell receptor beta chains below, sequenced in a study of T-cell reconstitution after alpha-beta-depleted transplantation in children. As it was prepared, the TCRbeta library received unique molecular identifiers. TCRdb called the PCR reads again in MiXCR, with one record for every CDR3 protein. The top ten hold 15% to 20% of the sample, which has about 140,000 distinct CDR3 sequences, around 10% seen once. The input for sequencing was PBMCs, mostly from graft donor cells, taken 180 days after TCRalphabeta/CD19-depleted stem cell transplant. Source of these receptors: a female patient younger than 10 who had a stem cell transplant for congenital amegakaryocytic thrombocytopenia, so the T cells may come from the graft donor.

This clonotype appeared many times. The rearrangement uses TRBV28 and TRBJ2-2; 7 bases match TRBD2. This CDR3 comprises 14 residues. J gave up 6 bases and V 2 bases, and 3 bases lay outside the gene matches. The germline V gene has CDR1 MDHEN and CDR2 SYDVKM. CDR3 bases: TGTGCCAGCAGTTTACGGGGGGTATCCGGGGAGCTGTTTTTT. Translated: CASSLRGVSGELFF.

This clonotype was recorded a few times. The chain recombines TRBV6-5 with TRBJ2-7, with TRBD1 identical over 8 bases. Per the germline V gene, CDR1 is MNHEY and CDR2 is SVGAGI. The trim removed 5 bases at V and 2 bases at J, leaving 5 bases unmatched. CDR3 length: 14 amino acids. In DNA form, the CDR3 reads TGTGCCAGCAGTAGGACAGGGTGGGCCTACGAGCAGTACTTC. The encoded protein is CASSRTGWAYEQYF.

This clonotype was observed at least ten times. The chain uses TRBV6-5 and TRBJ2-6, with D perhaps matching TRBD2 (6 bases). V lost 4 bases and J lost 11, with 12 bases in between. CDR3 length equals 13 residues. Germline V gene lookup returns CDR1 MNHEY and CDR2 SVGAGI. The CDR3: CASSWDWPYVLTF. In nucleotides, the CDR3 is TGTGCCAGCAGTTGGGACTGGCCCTACGTCCTGACTTTC.